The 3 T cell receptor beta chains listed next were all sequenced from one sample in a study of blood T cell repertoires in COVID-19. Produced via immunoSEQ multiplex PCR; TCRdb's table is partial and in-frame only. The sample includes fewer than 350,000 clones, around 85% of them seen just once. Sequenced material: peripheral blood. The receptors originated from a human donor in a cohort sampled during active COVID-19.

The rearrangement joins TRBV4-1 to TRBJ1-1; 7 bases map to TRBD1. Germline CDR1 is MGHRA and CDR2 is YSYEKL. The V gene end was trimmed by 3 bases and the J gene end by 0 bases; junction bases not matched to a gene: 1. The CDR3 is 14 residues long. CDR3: CASSQGTVNTEAFF. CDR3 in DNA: TGCGCCAGCAGCCAGGGGACAGTGAACACTGAAGCTTTCTTT.

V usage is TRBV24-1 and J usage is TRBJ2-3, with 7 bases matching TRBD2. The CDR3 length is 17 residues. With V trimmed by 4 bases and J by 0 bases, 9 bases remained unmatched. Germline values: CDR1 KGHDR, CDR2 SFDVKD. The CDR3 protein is CATSEPPPGGSTDTQYF. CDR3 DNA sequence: TGTGCCACCAGTGAACCCCCCCCGGGGGGAAGCACAGATACGCAGTATTTT.

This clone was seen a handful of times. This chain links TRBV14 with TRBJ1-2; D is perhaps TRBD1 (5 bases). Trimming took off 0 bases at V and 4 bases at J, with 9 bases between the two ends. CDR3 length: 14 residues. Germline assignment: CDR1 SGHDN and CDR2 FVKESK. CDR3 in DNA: TGTGCCAGCAGCCAAGATTTTGGGGCCTATGGCTACACCTTC. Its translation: CASSQDFGAYGYTF.